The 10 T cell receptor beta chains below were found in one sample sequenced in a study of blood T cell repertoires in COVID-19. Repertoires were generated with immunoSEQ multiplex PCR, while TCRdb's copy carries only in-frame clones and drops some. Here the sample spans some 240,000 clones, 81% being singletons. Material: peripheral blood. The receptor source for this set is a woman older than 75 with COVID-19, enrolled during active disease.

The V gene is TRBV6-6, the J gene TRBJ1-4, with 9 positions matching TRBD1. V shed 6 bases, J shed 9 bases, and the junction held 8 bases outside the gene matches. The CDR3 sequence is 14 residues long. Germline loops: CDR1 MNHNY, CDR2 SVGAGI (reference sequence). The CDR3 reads CASSLAGQGKKLFF. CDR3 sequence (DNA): TGTGCCAGCAGCCTTGCGGGACAGGGAAAAAAACTGTTTTTT.

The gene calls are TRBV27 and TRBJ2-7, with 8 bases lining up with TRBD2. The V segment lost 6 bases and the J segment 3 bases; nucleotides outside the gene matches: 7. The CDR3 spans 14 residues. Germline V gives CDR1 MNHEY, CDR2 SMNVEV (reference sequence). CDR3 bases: TGTGCCAGCAGCCCTGATCGGGGGGGCTACGAGCAGTACTTC. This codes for CASSPDRGGYEQYF.

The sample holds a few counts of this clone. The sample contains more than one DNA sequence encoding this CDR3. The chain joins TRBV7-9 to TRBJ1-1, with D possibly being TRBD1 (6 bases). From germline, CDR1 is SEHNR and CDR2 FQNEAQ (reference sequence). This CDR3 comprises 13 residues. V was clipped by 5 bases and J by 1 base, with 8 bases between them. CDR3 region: CASSLTGNTEAFF. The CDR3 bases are TGTGCCAGCAGCCTGACAGGGAACACTGAAGCTTTCTTT.

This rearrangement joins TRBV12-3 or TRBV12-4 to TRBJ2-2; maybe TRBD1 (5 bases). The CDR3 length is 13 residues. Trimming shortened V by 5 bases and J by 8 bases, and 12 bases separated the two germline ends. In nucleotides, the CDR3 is TGTGCCAGCAGTCTCCTAGGGGTGGGGGAGCTGTTTTTT. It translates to CASSLLGVGELFF.

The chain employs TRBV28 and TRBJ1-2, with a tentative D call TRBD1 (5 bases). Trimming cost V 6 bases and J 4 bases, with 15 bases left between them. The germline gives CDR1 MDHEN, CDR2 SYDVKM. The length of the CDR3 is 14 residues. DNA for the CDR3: TGTGCCAGCAGCCAGCGGGAGAGGGGCTATGGCTACACCTTC. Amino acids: CASSQRERGYGYTF.

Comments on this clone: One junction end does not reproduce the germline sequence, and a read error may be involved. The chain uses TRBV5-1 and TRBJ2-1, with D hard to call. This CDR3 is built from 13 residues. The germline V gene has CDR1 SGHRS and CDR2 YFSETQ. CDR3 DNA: TGTGCCAGCAGCTTGGAGTTTCGCGGTGAGCAGTTCTTC. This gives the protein CASSLEFRGEQFF.

The CDR3, as DNA: TGCAGCGTTGACCAGGGGGCCTATGGCTACACCTTC. Protein: CSVDQGAYGYTF. The chain recombines TRBV29-1 with TRBJ1-2; 8 bases align to TRBD1. This CDR3 contains 12 residues. Trimming cost V 3 bases and J 4 bases; bases outside gene matches: 1. CDR1 and CDR2 (germline): SQVTM, ANQGSEA.

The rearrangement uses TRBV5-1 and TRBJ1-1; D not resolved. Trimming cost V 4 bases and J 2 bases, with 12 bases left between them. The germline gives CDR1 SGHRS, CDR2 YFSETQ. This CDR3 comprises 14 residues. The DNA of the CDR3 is TGCGCCAGCAGCCCTAACACGGGTAACACTGAAGCTTTCTTT. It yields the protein CASSPNTGNTEAFF.

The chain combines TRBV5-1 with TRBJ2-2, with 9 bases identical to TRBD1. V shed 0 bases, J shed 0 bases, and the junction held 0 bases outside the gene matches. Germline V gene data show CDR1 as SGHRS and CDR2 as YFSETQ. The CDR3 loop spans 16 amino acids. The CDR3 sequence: CASSLGDRANTGELFF. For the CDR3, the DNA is TGCGCCAGCAGCTTGGGGGACAGGGCGAACACCGGGGAGCTGTTTTTT.

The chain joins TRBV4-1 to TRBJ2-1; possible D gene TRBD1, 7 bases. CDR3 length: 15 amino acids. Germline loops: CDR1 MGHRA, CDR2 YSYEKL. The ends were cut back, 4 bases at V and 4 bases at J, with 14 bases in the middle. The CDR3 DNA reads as TGCGCCAGCAGCCGAGCGGCGGGACAGTACAATGAGCAGTTCTTC. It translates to CASSRAAGQYNEQFF.